This TCR beta chain was captured in a study of shared clonotypes between healthy human individuals. The CDR3 is made up of 15 amino acids. Germline V lookup: CDR1 GTSNPN, CDR2 SVGIG (reference sequence). V was clipped by 0 bases and J by 2 bases, with 14 bases between them. Of note for this clone: Antigen: not known.

Study-level points and caveats: Sharing across four donors was highest in naive CD4 (approximately 5%) and lowest in memory CD8 (0.4%).

Splitting the CD4+ cells yielded a CD45RA+ naive subset and a CD45RA-negative memory subset. Sequenced by immunoSEQ multiplex PCR; TCRdb stores in-frame clones only, minus some. This sample carries roughly 700,000 clones, less than 85% of them seen once, and the ten largest clones take 1.5% to 2%. This rearrangement joins TRBV30 to TRBJ2-7; no reliable D call. The specimen sequenced was memory CD4+ T cells sorted from blood. Stated subset: CD45RA-negative fraction. The origin of this receptor is a woman aged 25-40 years in good health. CDR3 in DNA: TGTGCCTGGAGTGTAGGTGGGATTAAGCCCTACGAGCAGTACTTC. Amino acid sequence: CAWSVGGIKPYEQYF.